One and the same sample provided the 28 T cell receptor beta chains below, sequenced in a study of PD-L1 blockade in urothelial cancer. As to time point: peripheral blood 6 weeks after treatment start. The table came from immunoSEQ multiplex PCR; TCRdb's copy has only in-frame clones and leaves some out. The sample lists some 40,000 clones; around 84% were seen once. Sequencing used PBMCs, obtained around atezolizumab (anti-PD-L1) treatment. The receptors derive from a man aged 35-49 years with urothelial cancer.

The chain couples TRBV7-9 to TRBJ1-4; 10 bases align to TRBD1. CDR1 SEHNR and CDR2 FQNEAQ come from the germline V gene (reference sequence). CDR3 length: 15 amino acids. The V and J ends lost 1 base and 8 bases, in that order; junction bases with no gene match: 4. The CDR3 loop is CASSLGQGAGEKLFF. The CDR3 DNA reads TGTGCCAGCAGCTTAGGACAGGGGGCGGGCGAAAAACTGTTTTTT.

The chain is built from TRBV2 and TRBJ2-1; possible D gene TRBD2, 5 bases. Germline CDR1 reads SNHLY; CDR2 reads FYNNEI. Trimming took 0 bases from V and 15 from J, leaving 12 bases between them. This CDR3 has 12 amino acids. The CDR3 coding sequence is TGTGCCAGCAGTGAAGCCGGAGACTATATGTTCTTC. This gives the protein CASSEAGDYMFF.

On this clone: Other DNA sequences of this sample code for an identical CDR3. The chain joins TRBV6-5 to TRBJ2-7, with D hard to call. Germline CDR1 MNHEY, CDR2 SVGAGI. CDR3 length: 11 residues. Trimming removed 5 bases at V and 4 bases at J, with 6 bases between. The CDR3 DNA reads as TGTGCCAGCAGTGCCGGGTACGAGCAGTACTTC. Its protein is CASSAGYEQYF.

This clone was counted once. The chain links TRBV4-1 to TRBJ2-1; D might be TRBD2 (6 bases). CDR1 and CDR2 (germline): MGHRA, YSYEKL. This CDR3 spans 16 amino acids. Trimming removed 3 bases from V and 0 bases from J, with 12 bases in between. This CDR3 is CASSHREASSYNEQFF. The CDR3 nucleotides are TGCGCCAGCAGCCACAGGGAGGCTAGCTCCTACAATGAGCAGTTCTTC.

The chain links TRBV6-6 to TRBJ2-2; 8 bases match TRBD2. The CDR3 has 16 residues. The germline V gene encodes CDR1 MNHNY and CDR2 SVGAGI (reference sequence). The junction had 6 bases not matched to a gene; V was cut back by 2 bases and J by 4 bases. The CDR3 sequence is CASSYSSGTSTGELFF. DNA for the CDR3: TGTGCCAGCAGTTACAGCTCCGGGACTAGCACCGGGGAGCTGTTTTTT.

This chain connects TRBV4-1 to TRBJ1-5, with 10 bases that match TRBD1. V lost 5 bases to trimming and J lost 7 bases; unmatched junction nucleotides: 11. This CDR3 comprises 16 residues. CDR1 is MGHRA and CDR2 is YSYEKL in the germline V gene. The CDR3 is CASSDRDRGFEQPQHF. CDR3 sequence (DNA): TGCGCCAGCAGCGACCGGGACAGGGGTTTCGAACAGCCCCAGCATTTT.

This clone was counted between two and nine times. The chain links TRBV27 to TRBJ1-2, with D maybe TRBD1 (5 bases). V lost 5 bases and J lost 8, with 15 bases in between. CDR1 and CDR2 from the germline V gene are MNHEY and SMNVEV (reference sequence). This CDR3 region has 13 residues. The CDR3 nucleotides are TGTGCCAGCAGTGTCCGGGATGGGGGGGGCTACACCTTC. The encoded protein is CASSVRDGGGYTF.

The chain couples TRBV6-1 to TRBJ2-1; D is perhaps TRBD2 (7 bases). The CDR3 has 16 residues. Germline loops: CDR1 MNHNS, CDR2 SASEGT. The V end was cut by 3 bases, the J end by 6 bases, with 18 bases between. The CDR3 DNA reads as TGTGCCAGCAGTGATAGAGGGTTTGCGGGGGCCAATGAGCAGTTCTTC. It encodes CASSDRGFAGANEQFF.

This chain links TRBV14 with TRBJ1-4; no clear D. There are 15 residues in the CDR3. V was shortened by 4 bases and J by 6 bases, with 15 bases between the two germline ends. The germline gives CDR1 SGHDN, CDR2 FVKESK. DNA of the CDR3: TGTGCCAGCAGCCCAAGGTGGGCCGTGGATGAAAAACTGTTTTTT. Protein sequence: CASSPRWAVDEKLFF. The variable domain in full, completed from reference TRBV14 and TRBJ1-4, reads EAGVTQFPSHSVIEKGQTVTLRCDPISGHDNLYWYRRVMGKEIKFLLHFVKESKQDESGMPNNRFLAERTGGTYSTLKVQPAELEDSGVYFCASSPRWAVDEKLFFGSGTQLSVL.

In this sample, this clone turned up once. The rearrangement links TRBV28 to TRBJ2-1, with 7 positions matching TRBD2. V shed 3 bases, J shed 9 bases, and the junction held 8 bases outside the gene matches. Germline V gene sequence: CDR1 MDHEN, CDR2 SYDVKM. This CDR3 spans 14 amino acids. CDR3 coding DNA: TGTGCCAGCAGTTTCGGACTAGGTCCAAGTGAGCAGTTCTTC. Translation gives CASSFGLGPSEQFF.

The CDR3 spells CASSEGIDYGYTF. The CDR3, as DNA: TGTGCCAGCAGCGAGGGGATCGACTATGGCTACACCTTC. J is TRBJ1-2 and V is TRBV9, with D perhaps TRBD1 (5 bases). Germline CDR1 and CDR2: SGDLS and YYNGEE. V was trimmed by 3 bases and J by 3 bases, leaving 9 bases between them. The CDR3 is 13 amino acids.

The chain couples TRBV7-9 to TRBJ2-1; D uncertain. The CDR3 has 14 amino acids. Trimming took off 1 base at V and 2 bases at J, with 6 bases between the two ends. The germline gives CDR1 SEHNR, CDR2 FQNEAQ (reference sequence). The CDR3 nucleotides are TGTGCCAGCAGCTTAGAACACGCCTACAATGAGCAGTTCTTC. Protein product: CASSLEHAYNEQFF.

The chain recombines TRBV10-3 with TRBJ2-7; D may be TRBD1 (6 bases). The CDR3 loop spans 15 amino acids. V lost 0 bases to trimming and J lost 0 bases, with 9 bases between them. CDR1 is ENHRY and CDR2 is SYGVKD in the germline V gene. The CDR3 sequence: CAISESGGSSYEQYF. The CDR3 DNA follows: TGTGCCATCAGTGAGTCAGGGGGTTCCTCCTACGAGCAGTACTTC.

V and J are TRBV29-1 and TRBJ2-3; 8 nucleotides line up with TRBD2. The J segment lost 1 base and the V segment lost 7 bases, leaving 10 bases of the junction unmatched. CDR1 SQVTM and CDR2 ANQGSEA come from the germline V gene. The CDR3 has 15 amino acids. The CDR3 DNA reads TGCAGCGGCAACGATGGGCGGGAGGGCACAGATACGCAGTATTTT. Its protein product is CSGNDGREGTDTQYF.

The chain employs TRBV28 and TRBJ1-1; D may be TRBD1 (5 bases). With 6 bases removed from V and 7 bases from J, the gap between germline ends came to 15 bases. The CDR3 consists of 13 residues. Germline CDR1 and CDR2: MDHEN and SYDVKM. In nucleotides, the CDR3 is TGTGCCAGCAGCCCTGGACGGGGGTATGAAGCTTTCTTT. Translating gives CASSPGRGYEAFF.

The chain employs TRBV7-2 and TRBJ1-1; tentatively, D is TRBD1 (5 bases). V was pared by 2 bases and J by 1 base, with 11 bases between. There are 15 residues in the CDR3. CDR1 SGHTA and CDR2 FQGNSA come from the germline V gene. The CDR3, as DNA: TGTGCCAGCAGCTTACTAGGGACTACGAACACTGAAGCTTTCTTT. Translating gives CASSLLGTTNTEAFF.

The chain carries TRBV6-6 and TRBJ1-1, with a weak D call TRBD1 (5 bases). The V gene lost 8 bases and the J gene lost 0 bases, with 10 bases spanning the gap. The germline V gene encodes CDR1 MNHNY and CDR2 SVGAGI (reference sequence). CDR3 length: 13 amino acids. The CDR3 sequence is CASRTFLNTEAFF. As DNA, the CDR3 is TGTGCCAGCCGGACATTTTTGAACACTGAAGCTTTCTTT.

The J gene is TRBJ1-2, the V gene TRBV5-1, with a weak D call TRBD1 (5 bases). This CDR3 comprises 14 residues. Germline-derived CDR1 and CDR2 are SGHRS and YFSETQ. The germline V and J ends were trimmed by 0 bases and 8 bases, with 14 bases remaining between them. CDR3 residues: CASSLGSQGRGYTF. Here the CDR3 DNA reads TGCGCCAGCAGCTTGGGTAGTCAGGGTCGCGGCTACACCTTC. The whole variable domain, remainder taken from reference TRBV5-1 and TRBJ1-2, is KAGVTQTPRYLIKTRGQQVTLSCSPISGHRSVSWYQQTPGQGLQFLFEYFSETQRNKGNFPGRFSGRQFSNSRSEMNVSTLELGDSALYLCASSLGSQGRGYTFGSGTRLTVV.

The chain is built from TRBV15 and TRBJ2-3, with 13 nucleotides matching TRBD2. Germline V gene lookup returns CDR1 LNHNV and CDR2 YYDKDF (reference sequence). J was trimmed by 1 base and V by 5 bases; bases with no gene match: 12. CDR3 length equals 19 residues. The CDR3 sequence is CATSGGTSGEEEGTDTQYF. CDR3 nucleotides: TGTGCCACCAGCGGAGGGACTAGCGGGGAGGAAGAGGGCACAGATACGCAGTATTTT.

The chain recombines TRBV4-3 with TRBJ2-1; TRBD2 matches at 11 bases. This CDR3 region has 19 residues. The V gene end was trimmed by 0 bases and the J gene end by 6 bases; junction bases not matched to a gene: 13. CDR1 and CDR2 from the germline V gene are LGHNA and YSLEER. The CDR3 region is CASSQDLGGLAGGSNEQFF. The CDR3 bases are TGCGCCAGCAGCCAAGATCTGGGAGGGTTAGCGGGAGGGAGCAATGAGCAGTTCTTC.

J is TRBJ1-1 and V is TRBV19, with a weak D call TRBD1 (6 bases). The CDR3 length is 13 residues. V dropped 5 bases and J dropped 1 base, with 8 bases sitting between them. Germline values: CDR1 LNHDA, CDR2 SQIVND (reference sequence). The CDR3 reads CASSGTQNTEAFF. CDR3 sequence (DNA): TGTGCCAGTAGTGGGACACAGAACACTGAAGCTTTCTTT.

This clone was seen only once. V gene TRBV18 combines with J gene TRBJ2-3; 7 nucleotides agree with TRBD2. The CDR3 totals 15 residues. J lost 0 bases, V lost 6 bases, and 6 bases had no gene match. Germline CDR1 reads KGHSH; CDR2 reads LQKENI. The CDR3 DNA reads as TGTGCCAGCTCCCCTTGGGGACTAAGCACAGATACGCAGTATTTT. Residues: CASSPWGLSTDTQYF.

The chain carries TRBV19 and TRBJ2-3; D perhaps matches TRBD1 (6 bases). Trimming shortened V by 4 bases and J by 2 bases, and 7 bases separated the two germline ends. Germline CDR1 LNHDA, CDR2 SQIVND (reference sequence). The CDR3 contains 13 residues. CDR3 nucleotide sequence: TGTGCCAGTAGTAACAGGGTCACAGATACGCAGTATTTT. Translating it yields CASSNRVTDTQYF.

The chain is built from TRBV7-2 and TRBJ2-1, with 8 bases identical to TRBD2. The CDR3 is made up of 16 amino acids. With V trimmed by 2 bases and J by 1 base, 4 bases remained unmatched. Germline V gene lookup returns CDR1 SGHTA and CDR2 FQGNSA. DNA for the CDR3: TGTGCCAGCAGCTTATTAGCGGGAAGATCCTACAATGAGCAGTTCTTC. It is translated as CASSLLAGRSYNEQFF.

V and J are TRBV5-6 and TRBJ2-3; weak D call: TRBD2 (6 bases). Trimming pared 0 bases from V and 2 bases from J, leaving 13 bases between. Germline CDR1 reads SGHDT; CDR2 reads YYEEEE. This CDR3 contains 16 residues. The DNA for the CDR3 is TGTGCCAGCAGCTTGGGCCCGCGCGGGAACACAGATACGCAGTATTTT. Amino acid sequence: CASSLGPRGNTDTQYF.

The V call is TRBV30, the J call TRBJ2-3; 9 bases match TRBD1. The CDR3 loop spans 12 amino acids. Looked up from germline, CDR1 is GTSNPN and CDR2 is SVGIG (reference sequence). The J segment lost 6 bases and the V segment lost 4 bases, leaving 2 bases of the junction unmatched. The CDR3 nucleotides read TGTGCCTGGAACAGGGGGCCTGATACGCAGTATTTT. It specifies CAWNRGPDTQYF.

About this clone itself: This same CDR3 is encoded by further DNA sequences in the sample. The chain carries TRBV29-1 and TRBJ2-3; 8 nucleotides align to TRBD1. J lost 5 bases, V lost 6 bases, and 4 bases had no gene match. Germline CDR1 SQVTM, CDR2 ANQGSEA. The CDR3 runs to 12 residues. As DNA, the CDR3 is TGCAGCGTAGGACAGGGAGGAGATACGCAGTATTTT. This gives the protein CSVGQGGDTQYF.

The chain uses TRBV7-9 and TRBJ2-1, with 11 bases aligning to TRBD1. The CDR3 length is 16 residues. In germline, CDR1 is SEHNR, CDR2 FQNEAQ (reference sequence). The V and J ends lost 3 bases and 6 bases, in that order; junction bases with no gene match: 7. The CDR3 protein is CASSFYGTGGLNEQFF. In DNA, the CDR3 is TGTGCCAGCAGCTTCTACGGGACAGGGGGACTCAATGAGCAGTTCTTC.